In this sample, the clone carrying this TCR beta chain turned up a few times. Its antigen is undetermined. This CDR3 spans 15 amino acids. V lost 6 bases and J lost 4, with 15 bases in between. Germline values: CDR1 LNHDA, CDR2 SQIVND (reference sequence). Using immunoSEQ multiplex PCR, the repertoire was profiled, and TCRdb retains in-frame clones only, with some absent. The table records around 99,000 clones, around 90% of them present only once. This sample was taken from a study of OX40 agonist ivuxolimab in advanced cancers. Study background: The study treated patients with ivuxolimab, an agonistic anti-OX40 (CD134) antibody.

General study findings and limits: The average count of expanded clones was higher among CD8+ T cells than among CD4+. At 0.1 to 3.0 mg/kg, CD4+ and CD8+ blood T cells expanded clonally by week 6.

Sequencing was performed on CD4+ or CD8+ T cells sorted from blood, taken in a trial of the OX40 agonist ivuxolimab. The chain uses TRBV19 and TRBJ1-4; no firm D call. This clonotype was sampled from an adult with an advanced solid tumor such as melanoma, head and neck, liver or kidney cancer. The CDR3 loop reads CASSSPKGLNEKLFF. DNA for the CDR3: TGTGCCAGTAGCTCCCCCAAAGGCCTTAATGAAAAACTGTTTTTT.